Listed below are T cell receptor beta chains from one sample, sequenced in a study of radiotherapy plus CTLA-4 blockade in lung cancer. TCRdb's copy holds only in-frame clones and misses some; the assay was immunoSEQ multiplex PCR. The sample shows roughly 100,000 clones, approximately 80% of them seen only once. The specimen comprised peripheral blood, sampled from a patient treated with radiotherapy plus ipilimumab. The receptor source for this set is a human donor with non-small cell lung cancer that progressed on radiotherapy plus ipilimumab. CDR3s include the opening cysteine and the closing phenylalanine or tryptophan. The D gene is left open where the match is weak. Not all rows give a size; the values are once, few, many and, for expanded clones, a class.

J: TRBJ2-2; size: .; V: TRBV2; D: .; DNA: TGTGCCAGCAGTGTTTATGGCGGGGAGACCGGGGAGCTGTTTTTT; CDR3: CASSVYGGETGELFF
J: TRBJ2-1; size: .; V: TRBV28; D: .; DNA: TGTGCCAGCAGTTTATTTCCTAGCGAGACTAGGAATGAGCAGTTCTTC; CDR3: CASSLFPSETRNEQFF
J: TRBJ2-5; size: .; V: TRBV5-1; D: TRBD1; DNA: TGCGCCAGCAAACCTACCGGGACAGAACAAGAGACCCAGTACTTC; CDR3: CASKPTGTEQETQYF
J: TRBJ2-5; size: .; V: TRBV19; D: TRBD2; DNA: TGTGCCAGTAGTACGGGAGGCTTATCAGAGACCCAGTACTTC; CDR3: CASSTGGLSETQYF
J: TRBJ1-4; size: .; V: TRBV27; D: .; DNA: TGTGCCAGCAGTTCGACGGGGCGAGGAAGCGAAAAACTGTTTTTT; CDR3: CASSSTGRGSEKLFF
J: TRBJ1-4; size: .; V: TRBV4-1; D: .; DNA: TGCGCCAGCAGCCCCCTAAGGGCAGGGAATTTGGCAACTAATGAAAAACTGTTTTTT; CDR3: CASSPLRAGNLATNEKLFF
J: TRBJ2-6; size: .; V: TRBV18; D: .; DNA: TGTGCCAGCTCACCACGGCGAATCTCTGGGGCCAACGTCCTGACTTTC; CDR3: CASSPRRISGANVLTF
J: TRBJ2-7; size: .; V: TRBV30; D: .; DNA: TGTGCCTGGAGTGGACTTTTTACCTCCTACGAGCAGTACTTC; CDR3: CAWSGLFTSYEQYF
J: TRBJ2-1; size: .; V: TRBV13; D: .; DNA: TGTGCCAGCAGCTTAGCGGTTCAGGGAATGCAGTTCTTC; CDR3: CASSLAVQGMQFF
J: TRBJ1-2; size: .; V: TRBV10-2; D: TRBD1; DNA: TGCGCCAGCAGTGAAGGGGGCTTATGGGGCTACACCTTC; CDR3: CASSEGGLWGYTF
J: TRBJ1-3; size: few; V: TRBV28; D: .; DNA: TGTGCCAGCAGTTACCGACAGGGAAACACCATATATTTT; CDR3: CASSYRQGNTIYF
J: TRBJ2-5; size: once; V: TRBV15; D: TRBD1; DNA: TGTGCCACCAGCAGGGATCGACAGGGTGGTGTGACCCAGTACTTC; CDR3: CATSRDRQGGVTQYF
J: TRBJ1-4; size: .; V: TRBV5-6; D: .; DNA: TGTGCCAGCAGCTTGTTTTCCGATGAAAAACTGTTTTTT; CDR3: CASSLFSDEKLFF
J: TRBJ1-2; size: few; V: TRBV7-6; D: .; DNA: TGTGCCAGCAGCCCGAGTGGGGGATTCTATGGCTACACCTTC; CDR3: CASSPSGGFYGYTF
J: TRBJ2-2; size: .; V: TRBV7-9; D: TRBD2; DNA: TGTGCCAGCAGCTCACCGAGCGGGATCACCGGGGAGCTGTTTTTT; CDR3: CASSSPSGITGELFF
J: TRBJ2-5; size: once; V: TRBV28; D: TRBD1; DNA: TGTGCCAGCAGTCGGGACAGTCCAGAGACCCAGTACTTC; CDR3: CASSRDSPETQYF
J: TRBJ1-5; size: .; V: TRBV30; D: .; DNA: TGTGCCTGGAGTGACAGGTTCAATCAGCCCCAGCATTTT; CDR3: CAWSDRFNQPQHF
J: TRBJ1-2; size: once; V: TRBV28; D: TRBD1; DNA: TGTGCCAGCTGGACAGGGGATGGCTACACCTTC; CDR3: CASWTGDGYTF
J: TRBJ2-2; size: .; V: TRBV28; D: .; DNA: TGTGCCAGCAGTTTAACGGGGGCATCTGGGGAGCTGTTTTTT; CDR3: CASSLTGASGELFF
J: TRBJ2-1; size: .; V: TRBV27; D: TRBD2; DNA: TGTGCCAGCAGTCCCATCGGACTAGCGGGAAACAATGAGCAGTTCTTC; CDR3: CASSPIGLAGNNEQFF
J: TRBJ2-7; size: once; V: TRBV10-3; D: .; DNA: TGTGCCGTGGGGGCTAGCGAAACCTACGAGCAGTACTTC; CDR3: CAVGASETYEQYF
J: TRBJ1-5; size: once; V: TRBV28; D: TRBD1; DNA: TGTGCCAGCAGGTCTAGGACAGGACGCAATCAGCCCCAGCATTTT; CDR3: CASRSRTGRNQPQHF
J: TRBJ1-4; size: .; V: TRBV27; D: TRBD1; DNA: TGTGCCAGCAGTCCGCGGACAGGTCGATTTGAAAAACTGTTTTTT; CDR3: CASSPRTGRFEKLFF
J: TRBJ2-3; size: once; V: TRBV28; D: TRBD1; DNA: TGTGCCAGCAGTTCACAGGACAGGGCTTACACAGATACGCAGTATTTT; CDR3: CASSSQDRAYTDTQYF
J: TRBJ2-5; size: few; V: TRBV30; D: TRBD2; DNA: TGTGCCTGGAGAGACCGCCCGACTAGCGGGAGAAGGGGCTGGGAGACCCAGTACTTC; CDR3: CAWRDRPTSGRRGWETQYF
J: TRBJ2-2; size: .; V: TRBV13; D: .; DNA: TGTGCCAGCACAAAAAGGACCGGGGAGCTGTTTTTT; CDR3: CASTKRTGELFF
J: TRBJ2-1; size: .; V: TRBV2; D: TRBD2; DNA: TGTGCCAGCAGCTTAACCGGGACTAGCGGGAATCAGGAGCAGTTCTTC; CDR3: CASSLTGTSGNQEQFF
J: TRBJ1-1; size: .; V: TRBV28; D: TRBD1; DNA: TGTGCCAGCAGTCTCGGGACAGGGGGGAAAGCTTTCTTT; CDR3: CASSLGTGGKAFF
J: TRBJ1-1; size: few; V: TRBV7-2; D: .; DNA: TGTGCCAGCAGCTTTACAGCCATGAACACTGAAGCTTTCTTT; CDR3: CASSFTAMNTEAFF
J: TRBJ1-2; size: .; V: TRBV28; D: TRBD1; DNA: TGTGCCAGCAGCGATACAGGGACAGCAATCAACTATGGCTACACCTTC; CDR3: CASSDTGTAINYGYTF
J: TRBJ2-3; size: once; V: TRBV19; D: .; DNA: TGTGCCAACCATCAGGAAGATACGCAGTATTTT; CDR3: CANHQEDTQYF
J: TRBJ2-1; size: .; V: TRBV5-1; D: TRBD1; DNA: TGCGCCAGCTCCCCCGGCGCAGGGGGTGTTGAGCAGTTCTTC; CDR3: CASSPGAGGVEQFF
J: TRBJ2-1; size: .; V: TRBV5-5; D: .; DNA: TGTGCCAGCAGCCTTCACGCGGGGTTGACCTACAATGAGCAGTTCTTC; CDR3: CASSLHAGLTYNEQFF
J: TRBJ1-4; size: .; V: TRBV7-2; D: TRBD1; DNA: TGTGCCAGCAGCCTCCGGGACAGGACAAATAATGAAAAACTGTTTTTT; CDR3: CASSLRDRTNNEKLFF
J: TRBJ1-1; size: .; V: TRBV7-9; D: TRBD1; DNA: TGTGCCAGCAGCAGGACAGGGGATAAAGCTTTCTTT; CDR3: CASSRTGDKAFF
J: TRBJ1-1; size: .; V: TRBV7-2; D: .; DNA: TGTGCCAGCAGCTTCGACAGGATGAACACTGAAGCTTTCTTT; CDR3: CASSFDRMNTEAFF
J: TRBJ2-5; size: .; V: TRBV7-6; D: .; DNA: TGTGCCAGCAGCTTAGGTACTAAAGAGACCCAGTACTTC; CDR3: CASSLGTKETQYF
J: TRBJ1-2; size: .; V: TRBV20-1; D: .; DNA: TGCAGTGCTAGGACAGGCTATGGCTACACCTTC; CDR3: CSARTGYGYTF
J: TRBJ2-6; size: .; V: TRBV28; D: .; DNA: TGTGCCAGCAGTTCGGACTCAAGATTCTCTGGGGCCAACGTCCTGACTTTC; CDR3: CASSSDSRFSGANVLTF
J: TRBJ2-2; size: .; V: TRBV9; D: .; DNA: TGTGCCAGCAGCGTAGGACCGGATACCCTGTTTTTT; CDR3: CASSVGPDTLFF
J: TRBJ2-3; size: .; V: TRBV30; D: .; DNA: TGTGCCTGGTCAACAGGACCCAGTAGCGCAGATACGCAGTATTTT; CDR3: CAWSTGPSSADTQYF
J: TRBJ1-2; size: .; V: TRBV13; D: .; DNA: TGTGCCAGCAGGATACAGGGAGACTATGGCTACACCTTC; CDR3: CASRIQGDYGYTF
J: TRBJ2-1; size: .; V: TRBV19; D: .; DNA: TGTGCCAGTAGTAAACTAGCCGTGACAAGCTCCTACAATGAGCAGTTCTTC; CDR3: CASSKLAVTSSYNEQFF
J: TRBJ1-1; size: .; V: TRBV10-3; D: .; DNA: TGTGCCACCGGGGGGTTAGGCGGGAACACTGAAGCTTTCTTT; CDR3: CATGGLGGNTEAFF
J: TRBJ1-1; size: .; V: TRBV27; D: .; DNA: TGTGCCAGCAGTTTATCGTTCGGGAACACTGAAGCTTTCTTT; CDR3: CASSLSFGNTEAFF
J: TRBJ1-3; size: once; V: TRBV2; D: TRBD1; DNA: TGTGCCAGCAGTGGGGACAGGAGCCGCCCGGAGAACACCATATATTTT; CDR3: CASSGDRSRPENTIYF
J: TRBJ1-5; size: .; V: TRBV2; D: .; DNA: TGTGCCAGCAGTAGCTACAGGGTCCAGCCCCAGCATTTT; CDR3: CASSSYRVQPQHF
J: TRBJ2-3; size: .; V: TRBV29-1; D: TRBD1; DNA: TGCAGCGTTGAGGGACAGGCATTAGATACGCAGTATTTT; CDR3: CSVEGQALDTQYF
J: TRBJ2-1; size: few; V: TRBV19; D: .; DNA: TGTGCCAGTAGCCCTCTCGAGCGAACCCACAATGAGCAGTTCTTC; CDR3: CASSPLERTHNEQFF
J: TRBJ1-1; size: .; V: TRBV6-6; D: .; DNA: TGTGCCAGTAGGCGCCCACTCACTGAAGCTTTCTTT; CDR3: CASRRPLTEAFF
J: TRBJ2-5; size: .; V: TRBV6-1; D: TRBD1; DNA: TGTGCCAGCACCCGAACCGGACAGGAACAAGAGACCCAGTACTTC; CDR3: CASTRTGQEQETQYF
J: TRBJ2-1; size: .; V: TRBV14; D: .; DNA: TGTGCCAGCAGCCAAGATTTTAGTGAGCAGTTCTTC; CDR3: CASSQDFSEQFF
J: TRBJ1-5; size: .; V: TRBV28; D: TRBD1; DNA: TGTGCCAGCAGTTTATACTACAGGGGAGGCAATCAGCCCCAGCATTTT; CDR3: CASSLYYRGGNQPQHF
J: TRBJ2-5; size: .; V: TRBV5-1; D: TRBD2; DNA: TGCGCCAGCAGCTTCTTAGGACTAGCGGGAGGCCAAGAGACCCAGTACTTC; CDR3: CASSFLGLAGGQETQYF
J: TRBJ1-5; size: .; V: TRBV5-6; D: .; DNA: TGTGCCAGCAGCTTAGGGGCGGGGGTTGGCAATCAGCCCCAGCATTTT; CDR3: CASSLGAGVGNQPQHF
J: TRBJ2-1; size: .; V: TRBV19; D: .; DNA: TGTGCCAGTAGTGTGGGACTCGGGAGCAATGAGCAGTTCTTC; CDR3: CASSVGLGSNEQFF
J: TRBJ2-3; size: once; V: TRBV5-1; D: TRBD2; DNA: TGCGCCAGCAGCCCGCCCGCGGGGGCAGATACGCAGTATTTT; CDR3: CASSPPAGADTQYF
J: TRBJ1-2; size: .; V: TRBV28; D: .; DNA: TGTGCCATTCCGGGGTTAGAACAGGATGGCTACACCTTC; CDR3: CAIPGLEQDGYTF
J: TRBJ2-3; size: .; V: TRBV6-1; D: .; DNA: TGTGCCAGCAGTGAAGGAATTAATACGCAGTATTTT; CDR3: CASSEGINTQYF
J: TRBJ2-4; size: few; V: TRBV6-6; D: .; DNA: TGTGCCAGCAGTTACGGTGGGAACATTCAGTACTTC; CDR3: CASSYGGNIQYF